This record concerns one TCR beta chain sequence. The entry originates in a study of STAT5B mutations in CD4+ large granular lymphocyte leukemia. From germline, CDR1 is SGHVS and CDR2 FQNEAQ. Losses at the gene ends were 3 bases for V and 3 bases for J; bases not matched to a gene: 7. This CDR3 comprises 15 residues. Repertoires were generated with immunoSEQ multiplex PCR, while TCRdb's copy carries only in-frame clones and drops some. The table includes 20,000 to 25,000 clones, roughly 76% detected once. This chain connects TRBV7-8 to TRBJ2-5; 7 bases are a match to TRBD2. This clonotype originated in a human donor in good health. The sequenced sample consisted of CD4+ T cells from blood buffy coats. The CDR3 sequence is CASSLGGRSEETQYF. CDR3 DNA: TGTGCCAGCAGCTTGGGCGGGAGAAGCGAAGAGACCCAGTACTTC. Variable domain in full (rest from reference TRBV7-8 and TRBJ2-5): GAGVSQSPRYKVAKRGQDVALRCDPISGHVSLFWYQQALGQGPEFLTYFQNEAQLDKSGLPSDRFFAERPEGSVSTLKIQRTQQEDSAVYLCASSLGGRSEETQYFGPGTRLLVL.